This T cell receptor (beta chain) was recovered during a study of siplizumab effects on memory and regulatory T cells. Trimming stripped 0 bases from V and 7 bases from J, with 13 bases between. The CDR3 has 15 residues. Germline values: CDR1 LNHNV, CDR2 YYDKDF (reference sequence). Study-wide findings and caveats: Naive T cells apparently outstripped memory cells in diversity and seemed major alloresponse contributors. It was not possible to assign a naive or memory phenotype to roughly 80-95% of proliferating CD4+ or CD8+ clones. Confirmation that proliferating Tregs from siplizumab cultures had suppressive function was not obtained.

Sequencing of each sample assayed approximately 10^5 TCR templates. Only in-frame clones appear in the TCRdb table, and some are missing; sequencing was by immunoSEQ multiplex PCR. The sample gives over 80,000 clones, just under 95% of which show up once; about 1.5% is in the top ten. As for this clone: What it recognizes is unknown.

Sequencing was performed on non-Treg CD4+ T cells sorted from blood. This chain connects TRBV15 to TRBJ1-3; no firm D call. This TCR came from a human donor in good health. The CDR3 protein is CATSRESRFGNTIYF. CDR3 coding DNA: TGTGCCACCAGCAGAGAAAGTCGATTCGGGAACACCATATATTTT.